The clone carrying this TCR beta chain rates as medium-sized. As yet, its antigen is unknown. Via MiXCR, TCRdb re-called the PCR reads. The profile shows around 14,000 clones, just over 25% of them singletons. Germline CDR1 and CDR2: LGHDT and YNNKEL (reference sequence). V was clipped by 4 bases and J by 1 base; unmatched bases: 3. The length of the CDR3 is 14 residues. The data were obtained in a study of metastatic and nonmetastatic thyroid tumors. Findings and caveats of the study: TCR beta diversity was reportedly significantly higher in malignant thyroid tumors than benign nodules, in blood and tumor.

Each patient came to thyroid surgery without any prior treatment (of any kind). The TCR sequence derives from a female donor with papillary thyroid cancer or a benign thyroid nodule (not recorded which). Some clones in this sample may be carry-over from other donors' samples. The source material was tumor tissue. The chain employs TRBV3-1 and TRBJ1-1; 7 nucleotides line up with TRBD1. This CDR3 reads CASSPRQGNTEAFF. CDR3 bases: TGTGCCAGCAGCCCCCGACAGGGGAACACTGAAGCTTTCTTT.